These T cell receptor beta chains were read from a single sample in a study of cytotoxic CD8 clonotypes in ibrutinib-treated CLL. TCRdb's copy holds only in-frame clones and misses some; the assay was immunoSEQ multiplex PCR. The sample records some 27,000 clones, 57% being singletons. Material: PBMCs, obtained before ibrutinib treatment. Receptor source: a human donor with chronic lymphocytic leukemia. Each CDR3 is given with its conserved first and last residue. Fields, in order: J gene, V gene, D gene, clone size, CDR3 length, CDR3 protein, CDR3 DNA. D genes are given only for firm matches. Part of the rows lack a size; the others show once, few, many or a class for expanded clones.

j_gene: TRBJ2-1; v_gene: TRBV5-1; d_gene: -; abundance: -; len: 17; CDR3aa: CASSLVDGASSYNEQFF; CDR3nt: TGCGCCAGCAGCTTGGTGGACGGGGCTAGCTCCTACAATGAGCAGTTCTTC
j_gene: TRBJ2-1; v_gene: TRBV11-2; d_gene: TRBD2; abundance: -; len: 18; CDR3aa: CASSLAVTSGSWDNEQFF; CDR3nt: TGTGCCAGCAGCTTAGCGGTGACTAGCGGGAGCTGGGACAATGAGCAGTTCTTC
j_gene: TRBJ1-1; v_gene: TRBV7-9; d_gene: TRBD1; abundance: -; len: 14; CDR3aa: CASRQDRLYTEAFF; CDR3nt: TGTGCCAGCAGACAGGACAGGCTATACACTGAAGCTTTCTTT
j_gene: TRBJ2-7; v_gene: TRBV5-1; d_gene: TRBD1; abundance: few; len: 15; CDR3aa: CASSFYRDRGLEQYF; CDR3nt: TGCGCCAGCAGCTTCTACCGGGACAGGGGGCTTGAGCAGTACTTC
j_gene: TRBJ2-7; v_gene: TRBV7-2; d_gene: TRBD1; abundance: few; len: 13; CDR3aa: CASSLTGAYEQYF; CDR3nt: TGTGCCAGCAGCTTGACAGGGGCCTACGAGCAGTACTTC
j_gene: TRBJ1-5; v_gene: TRBV2; d_gene: -; abundance: -; len: 13; CDR3aa: CTSSERSYQPQHF; CDR3nt: TGTACCAGCAGTGAACGGTCTTATCAGCCCCAGCATTTT
j_gene: TRBJ1-1; v_gene: TRBV20-1; d_gene: -; abundance: -; len: 11; CDR3aa: CSLPYGREAFF; CDR3nt: TGCAGTCTCCCTTACGGTAGGGAAGCTTTCTTT
j_gene: TRBJ2-1; v_gene: TRBV9; d_gene: -; abundance: few; len: 13; CDR3aa: CASSVVSYNEQFF; CDR3nt: TGTGCCAGCAGCGTAGTTAGCTACAATGAGCAGTTCTTC
j_gene: TRBJ2-5; v_gene: TRBV7-9; d_gene: -; abundance: -; len: 12; CDR3aa: CASSLEGKAQYF; CDR3nt: TGTGCCAGCAGCTTAGAAGGGAAGGCCCAGTACTTC
j_gene: TRBJ2-2; v_gene: TRBV28; d_gene: -; abundance: -; len: 15; CDR3aa: CASSLSLLKTGELFF; CDR3nt: TGTGCCAGCAGTTTATCCCTGCTCAAGACCGGGGAGCTGTTTTTT
j_gene: TRBJ2-3; v_gene: TRBV6-5; d_gene: -; abundance: -; len: 15; CDR3aa: CASSPRGDLTDTQYF; CDR3nt: TGTGCCAGCAGCCCCAGGGGGGACCTCACAGATACGCAGTATTTT
j_gene: TRBJ2-7; v_gene: TRBV11-2; d_gene: -; abundance: -; len: 14; CDR3aa: CASSPKGGAHEQYF; CDR3nt: TGTGCCAGCAGCCCAAAAGGGGGGGCTCACGAGCAGTACTTC
j_gene: TRBJ2-3; v_gene: TRBV15; d_gene: TRBD1; abundance: once; len: 15; CDR3aa: CATSRGDRGTDTQYF; CDR3nt: TGTGCCACCAGCAGAGGGGACAGGGGAACAGATACGCAGTATTTT
j_gene: TRBJ1-4; v_gene: TRBV5-1; d_gene: -; abundance: -; len: 13; CDR3aa: CASSFQWGEKLFF; CDR3nt: TGCGCCAGCAGCTTCCAGTGGGGTGAAAAACTGTTTTTT
j_gene: TRBJ2-7; v_gene: TRBV6-1; d_gene: -; abundance: -; len: 16; CDR3aa: CASSEQRTGTYYEQYF; CDR3nt: TGTGCCAGCAGTGAACAGCGTACGGGGACTTACTACGAGCAGTACTTC
j_gene: TRBJ2-7; v_gene: TRBV5-1; d_gene: -; abundance: few; len: 12; CDR3aa: CASSLGLAEQYF; CDR3nt: TGCGCCAGCAGCTTGGGTCTGGCGGAGCAGTACTTC
j_gene: TRBJ2-7; v_gene: TRBV19; d_gene: -; abundance: -; len: 15; CDR3aa: CASTIDWARRGEQYF; CDR3nt: TGTGCCAGTACCATCGATTGGGCGCGTCGTGGCGAGCAGTACTTC
j_gene: TRBJ2-2; v_gene: TRBV6-4; d_gene: -; abundance: -; len: 14; CDR3aa: CASRGTPQNGELFF; CDR3nt: TGTGCCAGCAGAGGGACTCCTCAGAACGGGGAGCTGTTTTTT
j_gene: TRBJ1-1; v_gene: TRBV7-8; d_gene: -; abundance: once; len: 15; CDR3aa: CASSPRGLDSAGAFF; CDR3nt: TGTGCCAGCAGCCCAAGAGGACTAGACAGTGCTGGTGCTTTCTTT
j_gene: TRBJ2-7; v_gene: TRBV28; d_gene: TRBD2; abundance: -; len: 15; CDR3aa: CASSTLAGGPYEQYF; CDR3nt: TGTGCCAGCAGTACACTAGCGGGAGGGCCCTACGAGCAGTACTTC
j_gene: TRBJ2-7; v_gene: TRBV13; d_gene: TRBD2; abundance: -; len: 15; CDR3aa: CASSLRRDYLYEQYF; CDR3nt: TGTGCCAGCAGCTTACGTCGGGACTACCTCTACGAGCAGTACTTC
j_gene: TRBJ2-5; v_gene: TRBV10-1; d_gene: -; abundance: -; len: 15; CDR3aa: CASSELSGAGETQYF; CDR3nt: TGCGCCAGCAGTGAGTTGTCGGGGGCGGGAGAGACCCAGTACTTC
j_gene: TRBJ2-7; v_gene: TRBV7-2; d_gene: -; abundance: -; len: 16; CDR3aa: CASSRRAGLATYEQYF; CDR3nt: TGTGCCAGCAGCCGTAGAGCCGGGCTGGCCACCTACGAGCAGTACTTC
j_gene: TRBJ1-1; v_gene: TRBV4-1; d_gene: -; abundance: -; len: 14; CDR3aa: CASSQRQLNTEAFF; CDR3nt: TGCGCCAGCAGCCAGAGACAGTTGAACACTGAAGCTTTCTTT
j_gene: TRBJ2-7; v_gene: TRBV7-6; d_gene: TRBD1; abundance: -; len: 14; CDR3aa: CASSEGTGNYEQYF; CDR3nt: TGTGCCAGCAGCGAAGGGACAGGGAACTACGAGCAGTACTTC
j_gene: TRBJ2-6; v_gene: TRBV21-1; d_gene: -; abundance: -; len: 14; CDR3aa: CASRTGSGANVLTF; CDR3nt: TGTGCCAGCAGAACAGGGTCTGGGGCCAACGTCCTGACTTTC
j_gene: TRBJ2-4; v_gene: TRBV5-1; d_gene: TRBD1; abundance: -; len: 15; CDR3aa: CASSLGDRGLNIQYF; CDR3nt: TGCGCCAGCAGCTTGGGAGACAGGGGGCTAAACATTCAGTACTTC
j_gene: TRBJ1-1; v_gene: TRBV7-3; d_gene: -; abundance: -; len: 14; CDR3aa: CASSPGRGKTEAFF; CDR3nt: TGTGCCAGCAGCCCCGGGAGAGGCAAGACTGAAGCTTTCTTT
j_gene: TRBJ2-7; v_gene: TRBV12-5; d_gene: -; abundance: -; len: 15; CDR3aa: CASGFAGTSFYEQYF; CDR3nt: TGTGCTAGTGGTTTCGCCGGGACATCCTTTTACGAGCAGTACTTC
j_gene: TRBJ1-1; v_gene: TRBV20-1; d_gene: -; abundance: -; len: 11; CDR3aa: CSARVGTEAFF; CDR3nt: TGCAGTGCTAGAGTTGGGACTGAAGCTTTCTTT
j_gene: TRBJ1-4; v_gene: TRBV2; d_gene: -; abundance: -; len: 14; CDR3aa: CASSEAGARGKLFF; CDR3nt: TGTGCCAGCAGTGAGGCGGGGGCGCGCGGAAAACTGTTTTTT
j_gene: TRBJ2-3; v_gene: TRBV18; d_gene: -; abundance: few; len: 17; CDR3aa: CASSPPSGHPSTDTQYF; CDR3nt: TGTGCCAGCTCACCTCCTTCGGGACACCCTAGCACAGATACGCAGTATTTT
j_gene: TRBJ2-7; v_gene: TRBV29-1; d_gene: -; abundance: -; len: 12; CDR3aa: CSVEYIGNEQYF; CDR3nt: TGCAGCGTTGAATATATAGGTAACGAGCAGTACTTC
j_gene: TRBJ2-1; v_gene: TRBV4-3; d_gene: TRBD2; abundance: once; len: 14; CDR3aa: CASSQFGLADEQFF; CDR3nt: TGCGCCAGCAGCCAATTTGGACTAGCGGATGAGCAGTTCTTC
j_gene: TRBJ2-7; v_gene: TRBV5-6; d_gene: TRBD1; abundance: -; len: 16; CDR3aa: CASSLAAGTGINEQYF; CDR3nt: TGTGCCAGCAGCCTGGCGGCCGGGACAGGGATAAACGAGCAGTACTTC
j_gene: TRBJ2-2; v_gene: TRBV5-1; d_gene: -; abundance: -; len: 11; CDR3aa: CASSLAGELFF; CDR3nt: TGCGCCAGCAGCTTGGCCGGGGAGCTGTTTTTT
j_gene: TRBJ2-5; v_gene: TRBV9; d_gene: TRBD2; abundance: -; len: 15; CDR3aa: CASGLGLAGVETQYF; CDR3nt: TGTGCCAGCGGGTTAGGACTAGCGGGAGTTGAGACCCAGTACTTC
j_gene: TRBJ1-2; v_gene: TRBV5-1; d_gene: TRBD1; abundance: -; len: 15; CDR3aa: CASSFYRGGSDGYTF; CDR3nt: TGCGCCAGCAGCTTCTACAGGGGAGGTAGCGATGGCTACACCTTC
j_gene: TRBJ2-6; v_gene: TRBV27; d_gene: -; abundance: -; len: 13; CDR3aa: CASRVSGANVLTF; CDR3nt: TGTGCCAGCAGAGTATCTGGGGCCAACGTCCTGACTTTC